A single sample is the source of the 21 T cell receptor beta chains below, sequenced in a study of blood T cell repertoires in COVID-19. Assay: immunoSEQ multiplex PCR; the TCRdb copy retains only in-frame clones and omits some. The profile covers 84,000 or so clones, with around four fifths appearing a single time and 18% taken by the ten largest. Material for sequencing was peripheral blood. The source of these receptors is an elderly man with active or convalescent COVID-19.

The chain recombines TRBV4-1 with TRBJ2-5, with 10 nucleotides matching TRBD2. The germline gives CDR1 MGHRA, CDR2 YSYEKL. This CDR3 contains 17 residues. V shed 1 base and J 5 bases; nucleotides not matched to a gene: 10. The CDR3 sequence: CASSQGSSGRAGETQYF. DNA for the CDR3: TGCGCCAGCAGCCAAGGCTCGAGCGGGAGGGCCGGGGAGACCCAGTACTTC.

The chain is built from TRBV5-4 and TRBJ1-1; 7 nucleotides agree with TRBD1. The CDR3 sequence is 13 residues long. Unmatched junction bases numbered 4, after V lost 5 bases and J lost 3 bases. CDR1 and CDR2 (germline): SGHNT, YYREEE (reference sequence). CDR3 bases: TGTGCCAGCAGTTTTGACAGGGACACTGAAGCTTTCTTT. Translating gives CASSFDRDTEAFF.

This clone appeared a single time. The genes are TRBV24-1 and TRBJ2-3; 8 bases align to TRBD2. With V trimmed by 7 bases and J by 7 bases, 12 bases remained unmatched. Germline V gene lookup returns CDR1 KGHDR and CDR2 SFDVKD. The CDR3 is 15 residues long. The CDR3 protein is CATSRGAGGRNTQYF. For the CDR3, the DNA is TGTGCCACCAGCCGTGGGGCGGGGGGTCGGAATACGCAGTATTTT.

Here the CDR3 DNA reads TGTGCCAGCAGCCAAGGGGGGGGGCGAGAGGCTTTCTTT. Translation gives CASSQGGGREAFF. The chain combines TRBV3-1 (or the pseudogene TRBV3-2) with TRBJ1-1, with D perhaps TRBD1 (6 bases). V lost 1 base, J lost 11 bases, and 14 bases lay in between. Germline CDR1 LGHDT, CDR2 YNNKEL (reference sequence). This CDR3 comprises 13 residues.

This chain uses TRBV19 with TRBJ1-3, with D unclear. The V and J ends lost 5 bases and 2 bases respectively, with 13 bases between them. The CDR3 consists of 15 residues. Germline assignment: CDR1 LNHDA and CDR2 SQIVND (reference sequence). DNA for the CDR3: TGTGCCAGTAGTCCCAACTATGACCCTGGAAACACCATATATTTT. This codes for CASSPNYDPGNTIYF.

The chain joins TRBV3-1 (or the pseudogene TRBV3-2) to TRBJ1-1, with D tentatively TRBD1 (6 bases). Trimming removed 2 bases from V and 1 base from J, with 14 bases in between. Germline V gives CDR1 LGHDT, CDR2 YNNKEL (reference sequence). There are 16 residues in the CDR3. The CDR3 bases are TGTGCCAGCAGCCAAATTCCCGACAGGACGAACACTGAAGCTTTCTTT. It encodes CASSQIPDRTNTEAFF.

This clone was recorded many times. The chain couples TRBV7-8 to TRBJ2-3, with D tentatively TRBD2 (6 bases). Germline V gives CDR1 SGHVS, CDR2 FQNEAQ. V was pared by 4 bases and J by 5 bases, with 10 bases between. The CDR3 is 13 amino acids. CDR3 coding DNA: TGTGCCAGCAGCTCAAGCGGGCGAGATACGCAGTATTTT. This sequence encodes CASSSSGRDTQYF.

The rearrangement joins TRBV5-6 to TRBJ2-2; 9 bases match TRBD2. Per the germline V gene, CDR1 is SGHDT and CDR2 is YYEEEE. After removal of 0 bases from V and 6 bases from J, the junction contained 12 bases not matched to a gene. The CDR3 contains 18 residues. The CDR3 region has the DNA TGTGCCAGCAGCTTGGAAACGGCGGGGGGGCCGATGCCCGGGGAGCTGTTTTTT. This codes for CASSLETAGGPMPGELFF.

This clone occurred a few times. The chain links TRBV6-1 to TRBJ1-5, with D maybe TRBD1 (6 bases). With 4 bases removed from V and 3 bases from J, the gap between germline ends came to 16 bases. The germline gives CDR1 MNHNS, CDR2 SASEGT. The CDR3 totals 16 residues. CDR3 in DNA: TGTGCCAGCAGTGCCCGGGTAGGGGGAGCCAATCAGCCCCAGCATTTT. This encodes CASSARVGGANQPQHF.

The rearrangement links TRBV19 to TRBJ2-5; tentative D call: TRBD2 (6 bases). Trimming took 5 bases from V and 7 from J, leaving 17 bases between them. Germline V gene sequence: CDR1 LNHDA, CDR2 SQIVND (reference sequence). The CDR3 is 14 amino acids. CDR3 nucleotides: TGTGCCAGTAGTCCCCGGGGGACCCGCGGGACCCAGTACTTC. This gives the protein CASSPRGTRGTQYF.

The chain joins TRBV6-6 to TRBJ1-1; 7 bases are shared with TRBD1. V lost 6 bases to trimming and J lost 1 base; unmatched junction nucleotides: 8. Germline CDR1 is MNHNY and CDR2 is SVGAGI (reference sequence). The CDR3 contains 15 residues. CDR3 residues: CASSLSHRGNTEAFF. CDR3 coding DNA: TGTGCCAGCAGCCTTTCCCACAGGGGGAACACTGAAGCTTTCTTT.

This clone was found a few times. The CDR3 here is CASSLARQMNTEAFF. CDR3 in DNA: TGTGCCAGCAGCTTGGCCCGACAGATGAACACTGAAGCTTTCTTT. This rearrangement joins TRBV5-4 to TRBJ1-1; a possible D gene is TRBD1 (5 bases). The V end lost 0 bases, the J end lost 0 bases, and 9 bases lay between the germline ends. There are 15 residues in the CDR3. The V gene's germline CDR1 is SGHNT and CDR2 YYREEE (reference sequence).

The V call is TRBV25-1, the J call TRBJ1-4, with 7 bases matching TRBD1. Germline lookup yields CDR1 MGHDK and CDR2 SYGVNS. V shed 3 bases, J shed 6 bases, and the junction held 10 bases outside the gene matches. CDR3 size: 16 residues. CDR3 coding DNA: TGTGCCAGCAGTGACCTCGGACAGGCGGGACATGAAAAACTGTTTTTT. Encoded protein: CASSDLGQAGHEKLFF. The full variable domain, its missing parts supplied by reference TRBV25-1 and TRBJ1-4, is EADIYQTPRYLVIGTGKKITLECSQTMGHDKMYWYQQDPGMELHLIHYSYGVNSTEKGDLSSESTVSRIRTEHFPLTLESARPSHTSQYLCASSDLGQAGHEKLFFGSGTQLSVL.

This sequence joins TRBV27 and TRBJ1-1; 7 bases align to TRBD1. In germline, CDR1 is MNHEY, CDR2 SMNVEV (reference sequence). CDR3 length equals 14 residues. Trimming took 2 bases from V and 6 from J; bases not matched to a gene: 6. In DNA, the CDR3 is TGTGCCAGCAGTTTACGGACAGGTAGCTCTGAAGCTTTCTTT. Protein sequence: CASSLRTGSSEAFF.

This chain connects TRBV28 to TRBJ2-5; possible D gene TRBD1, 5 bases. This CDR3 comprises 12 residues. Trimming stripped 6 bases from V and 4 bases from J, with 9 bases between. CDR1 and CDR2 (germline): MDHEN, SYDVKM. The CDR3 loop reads CASSLRGETQYF. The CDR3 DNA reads TGTGCCAGCAGCCTAAGGGGAGAGACCCAGTACTTC.

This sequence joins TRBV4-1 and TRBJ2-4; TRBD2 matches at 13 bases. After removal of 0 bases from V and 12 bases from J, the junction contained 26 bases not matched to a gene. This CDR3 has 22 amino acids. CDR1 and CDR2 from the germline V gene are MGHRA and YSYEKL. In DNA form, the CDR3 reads TGCGCCAGCAGCCAAGACGGGCTTTATAATAGGCCGGGACTAGCGGGATGGTACAATCAGTACTTC. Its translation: CASSQDGLYNRPGLAGWYNQYF.

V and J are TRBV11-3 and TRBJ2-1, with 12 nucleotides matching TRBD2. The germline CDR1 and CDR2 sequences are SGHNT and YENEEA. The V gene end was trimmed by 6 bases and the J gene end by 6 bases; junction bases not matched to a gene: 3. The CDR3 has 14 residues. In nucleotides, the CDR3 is TGTGCCAGCAGGGGACTAGCGGGTTCCAATGAGCAGTTCTTC. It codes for CASRGLAGSNEQFF.

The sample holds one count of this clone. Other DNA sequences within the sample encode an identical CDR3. CDR3 DNA sequence: TGTGCCAGCAGCCTCGACAGGGACACTGAAGCTTTCTTT. Its translation is CASSLDRDTEAFF. The rearrangement joins TRBV11-2 to TRBJ1-1, with 7 bases identical to TRBD1. Germline values: CDR1 SGHAT, CDR2 FQNNGV. The CDR3 loop spans 13 amino acids. V lost 5 bases and J lost 3; bases outside the gene matches: 3.

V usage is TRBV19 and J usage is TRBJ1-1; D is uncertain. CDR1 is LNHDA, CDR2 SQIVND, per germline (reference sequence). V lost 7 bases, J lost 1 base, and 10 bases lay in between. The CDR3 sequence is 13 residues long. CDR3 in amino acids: CASTLRGNTEAFF. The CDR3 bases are TGTGCCAGTACCCTACGGGGGAACACTGAAGCTTTCTTT.

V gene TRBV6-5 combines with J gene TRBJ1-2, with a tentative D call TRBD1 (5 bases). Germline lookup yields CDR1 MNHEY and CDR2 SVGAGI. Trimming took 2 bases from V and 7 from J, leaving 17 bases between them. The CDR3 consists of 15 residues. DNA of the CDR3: TGTGCCAGCAGTTACACCGAAGGAGGGGTCGGTGGCTACACCTTC. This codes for CASSYTEGGVGGYTF.

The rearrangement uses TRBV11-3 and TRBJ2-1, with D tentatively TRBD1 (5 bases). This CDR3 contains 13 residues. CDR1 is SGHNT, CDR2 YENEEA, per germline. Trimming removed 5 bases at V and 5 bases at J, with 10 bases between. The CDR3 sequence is CASSQGRHNEQFF. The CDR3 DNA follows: TGTGCCAGCAGCCAGGGTAGACACAATGAGCAGTTCTTC.